This T cell receptor beta chain was documented in a study of blood T cell repertoires in COVID-19 (dated by TCRdb to 2018 to 2020). Regarding the research as a whole: Collaborator samples came from the United States, Italy and Spain and covered acute and convalescent phases of COVID-19. The prospective study material was composed of cDNA or gDNA derived from T cells, B-cell-depleted T cells, or PBMCs. The repertoires were released in a freely available public database meant as a resource for research on the immune response to SARS-CoV-2. Samples were obtained from the ongoing ImmuneRACE study (first 160 participants) and from about 1,300 subjects provided by 6 global collaborators. Sample metadata almost always included a de-identified subject ID, COVID-19 status, age in years and sex. Where available, HLA class I and class II types were taken from metadata supplied by the sample provider and were not determined by assay-based typing. The dataset comprised deeply sampled blood TCRbeta repertoires from subjects exposed to, actively infected with, or recovered from COVID-19.

Sequences ENHRY (CDR1) and SYGVKD (CDR2) are obtained from the germline V gene. Spanning cysteine to phenylalanine, the CDR3 consists of 14 amino acids. Of all the DNA, just the CDR3 is kept, 42 bases in frame from base 1. The germline V and J ends show losses of 6 bases and 3 bases respectively, and no gene match explains 7 bases of the junction. Regarding this clone: Its recognized antigen is unknown. Base quality data are lacking; no much larger clone is found one base away.

The immunoSEQ Assay, a bias-controlled multiplex PCR, was used to amplify TCRbeta CDR3 regions from genomic DNA. The authors processed their data as follows. The number of nucleated cells in each sample was estimated by amplification of reference gene primers within the assay. To quantify the absolute abundance of each unique TCRbeta CDR3 rearrangement, sequence reads were collapsed and filtered. For each sample, productive Simpson clonality was calculated as the square root of Simpson's diversity index across productive rearrangements. TCRdb obtained this table from immuneACCESS and retained in-frame rearrangements with V and J assigned. These tables miss some clones; where compared with another copy, unresolved V genes account for less than half of the shortfall, and the remainder is unexplained. The V and J calls and the clone size are those of that table, but D and trimming were determined from the DNA. Within this sample are some 220,000 clones, with roughly 87% of them counted one time only. The ten largest make up 9.5% to 15% of the sample.

Beyond this particular receptor, the publication reports: How much clinical and demographic metadata was included differed by source and by participant, and the metadata was provided uncurated.

A second Seattle source provided samples from volunteer blood donors who had recovered from COVID-19. Each collaborating institution followed its own protocols to collect whole blood in K2EDTA tubes. For TCRbeta analysis, collaborators shipped samples as frozen whole blood, isolated PBMCs, or DNA extracted from either of those sample types. The chain is made from TRBV10-3 and TRBJ1-1; TRBD1 lines up with 7 middle nucleotides. The sample comprised peripheral blood. The TCR was taken from a woman between 18 and 29 years old who had recovered from COVID-19. In nucleotides, the sequence is TGTGCCATCAGAAAAACAGGGGCTGACACTGAAGCTTTCTTT. Translated, it gives CAIRKTGADTEAFF.